These 18 T cell receptor beta chains came from one sample sequenced in a study of blood T cell repertoires in COVID-19 (TCRdb year 2020). The library was made by the immunoSEQ multiplex PCR assay. TCRdb obtained this table from immuneACCESS and retained in-frame rearrangements with V and J assigned. These tables miss some clones; where compared with another copy, unresolved V genes account for less than half of the shortfall, and the remainder is unexplained. Counted in this sample were 93,000 or so clones; around nine tenths of them appeared once. The ten most abundant clones make up 3.5% of the sample. Sequenced material: peripheral blood. Every receptor here comes from a human donor in a cohort sampled during active COVID-19.

This clone came up a few times. The chain links TRBV24-1 to TRBJ2-7, with 9 bases that match TRBD1. Germline assignment: CDR1 KGHDR and CDR2 SFDVKD. V lost 4 bases, J lost 1 base, and 4 bases stayed unmatched. This CDR3 is built from 15 residues. This CDR3 reads CATSDSTGGSYEQYF. Written as DNA, the CDR3 is TGTGCCACCAGTGACTCGACAGGGGGGTCCTACGAGCAGTACTTC.

V and J are TRBV4-2 and TRBJ2-2; D might be TRBD2 (6 bases). The CDR3 contains 18 residues. The germline V gene has CDR1 LGHNA and CDR2 YNFKEQ. The V end lost 6 bases, the J end lost 0 bases, and 20 bases lay between the germline ends. The DNA for the CDR3 is TGTGCCAGCAGTCCAAGCGGGCAGGGCCCTACGAACACCGGGGAGCTGTTTTTT. Amino acids: CASSPSGQGPTNTGELFF.

The chain combines TRBV5-1 with TRBJ2-2; tentatively, D is TRBD1 (6 bases). In germline, CDR1 is SGHRS, CDR2 YFSETQ. The CDR3 is 16 amino acids. V was clipped by 0 bases and J by 1 base, with 10 bases between them. The CDR3 bases are TGCGCCAGCAGCTTGGTCCAGGGGAAGAACACCGGGGAGCTGTTTTTT. Its translation is CASSLVQGKNTGELFF.

The chain uses TRBV15 and TRBJ2-5, with TRBD2 matching 13 bases. V lost 6 bases and J lost 5; bases outside the gene matches: 9. This CDR3 contains 16 residues. The V gene's germline CDR1 is LNHNV and CDR2 YYDKDF (reference sequence). CDR3 residues: CATSSRLAGGRETQYF. In nucleotides, the CDR3 is TGTGCCACCAGTTCCAGACTAGCGGGAGGTAGGGAGACCCAGTACTTC.

V and J are TRBV20-1 and TRBJ2-5; D may be TRBD1 (6 bases). Germline V gene sequence: CDR1 DFQATT, CDR2 SNEGSKA (reference sequence). The CDR3 length is 15 residues. V gave up 3 bases and J gave up 2 bases, with 16 bases separating them. The CDR3 DNA follows: TGCAGTGCTAGTGGTGGGCCAGGGGTACAAGAGACCCAGTACTTC. This gives the protein CSASGGPGVQETQYF.

V is TRBV28 and J is TRBJ1-1, with 8 bases that match TRBD1. V trimming: 1 base; J trimming: 12 bases; junction bases outside the gene matches: 7. CDR3 length equals 13 residues. CDR1 is MDHEN, CDR2 SYDVKM, per germline. CDR3 protein: CASSLSTGAGTFF. In nucleotides, the CDR3 is TGTGCCAGCAGTTTATCGACAGGGGCCGGGACTTTCTTT. Full variable domain (missing parts from reference TRBV28 and TRBJ1-1): DVKVTQSSRYLVKRTGEKVFLECVQDMDHENMFWYRQDPGLGLRLIYFSYDVKMKEKGDIPEGYSVSREKKERFSLILESASTNQTSMYLCASSLSTGAGTFFGQGTRLTVV.

The chain has TRBV7-9 and TRBJ1-6, with D maybe TRBD1 (5 bases). Trimming left V 4 bases short and J 5 bases short, with 15 bases between. Per the germline V gene, CDR1 is SEHNR and CDR2 is FQNEAQ (reference sequence). The CDR3 spans 16 residues. The CDR3 protein is CASSSVSGNHNSPLHF. The CDR3 DNA follows: TGTGCCAGCAGCTCGGTGTCAGGGAACCATAATTCACCCCTCCACTTT.

J is TRBJ2-3 and V is TRBV10-2; weak D call: TRBD2 (5 bases). This CDR3 region has 14 residues. Germline V gives CDR1 WSHSY, CDR2 SAAADI. Between the trimmed V and J ends, which lost 3 bases and 4 bases, there was a span of 11 bases. CDR3 loop: CASSEGRWADTQYF. CDR3 bases: TGCGCCAGCAGTGAAGGGAGATGGGCAGATACGCAGTATTTT.

V is TRBV14 and J is TRBJ1-2; possibly TRBD1 for D (6 bases). The CDR3 covers 14 residues. CDR1 and CDR2 (germline): SGHDN, FVKESK. The germline V and J ends were trimmed by 4 bases and 2 bases, with 11 bases remaining between them. The CDR3, as DNA: TGTGCCAGCAGCCGCATAACAGGGAACTATGGCTACACCTTC. This codes for CASSRITGNYGYTF.

The chain recombines TRBV19 with TRBJ2-5; D gene ambiguous. Per germline, CDR1 LNHDA and CDR2 SQIVND (reference sequence). There are 13 residues in the CDR3. V was clipped by 4 bases and J by 5 bases, with 11 bases between them. The CDR3 loop is CASSSESPETQYF. The CDR3 DNA reads as TGTGCCAGTAGTAGCGAATCCCCGGAGACCCAGTACTTC. The whole variable domain, filled in from reference TRBV19 and TRBJ2-5, reads DGGITQSPKYLFRKEGQNVTLSCEQNLNHDAMYWYRQDPGQGLRLIYYSQIVNDFQKGDIAEGYSVSREKKESFPLTVTSAQKNPTAFYLCASSSESPETQYFGPGTRLLVL.

The gene calls are TRBV6-6 and TRBJ1-2; no definite D call. V was clipped by 2 bases and J by 6 bases, with 4 bases between them. Germline V gene sequence: CDR1 MNHNY, CDR2 SVGAGI (reference sequence). This CDR3 is 11 amino acids long. In DNA form, the CDR3 reads TGTGCCAGCAGTTACCCCGATGGCTACACCTTC. Protein sequence: CASSYPDGYTF.

The chain links TRBV29-1 to TRBJ2-7; 9 positions agree with TRBD1. The germline V gene encodes CDR1 SQVTM and CDR2 ANQGSEA. Unmatched junction bases numbered 6, after V lost 3 bases and J lost 6 bases. CDR3 length equals 13 residues. This CDR3 reads CSVDKGQGREQYF. The CDR3 DNA sequence: TGCAGCGTTGACAAGGGACAGGGCCGCGAGCAGTACTTC.

The rearrangement links TRBV2 to TRBJ1-2, with 9 nucleotides matching TRBD1. Germline CDR1 reads SNHLY; CDR2 reads FYNNEI. The CDR3 covers 17 residues. Trimming removed 5 bases from V and 4 bases from J; junction bases left unmatched: 14. The CDR3 sequence is CASSNRGLPVLSYGYTF. The CDR3 DNA is TGTGCCAGCAGTAACAGGGGGCTCCCTGTACTGTCCTATGGCTACACCTTC. Looking up the rest from reference TRBV2 and TRBJ1-2 gives the full variable domain: EPEVTQTPSHQVTQMGQEVILRCVPISNHLYFYWYRQILGQKVEFLVSFYNNEISEKSEIFDDQFSVERPDGSNFTLKIRSTKLEDSAMYFCASSNRGLPVLSYGYTFGSGTRLTVV.

The chain joins TRBV3-1 (or the pseudogene TRBV3-2) to TRBJ2-3, with D possibly being TRBD2 (6 bases). V lost 0 bases and J 2 bases, leaving 18 bases between the germline ends. Germline loops: CDR1 LGHDT, CDR2 YNNKEL (reference sequence). The CDR3 is 18 amino acids. The CDR3 here is CASSQDGSGDPLTDTQYF. The CDR3 DNA follows: TGTGCCAGCAGCCAAGATGGGTCGGGAGACCCCCTCACAGATACGCAGTATTTT.

This clone appeared a few times. V and J are TRBV25-1 and TRBJ2-2; D is ambiguous. With 6 bases removed from V and 1 base from J, the gap between germline ends came to 6 bases. The CDR3 extends over 13 amino acids. Germline CDR1 reads MGHDK; CDR2 reads SYGVNS. For the CDR3, the DNA is TGTGCCAGCAGAAGAGAGAACACCGGGGAGCTGTTTTTT. It codes for CASRRENTGELFF.

The chain links TRBV14 to TRBJ2-3; TRBD2 is a possible D gene (5 bases). V was cut by 4 bases and J by 1 base, with 15 bases left in between. The CDR3 is made up of 16 amino acids. The germline CDR1 and CDR2 sequences are SGHDN and FVKESK. CDR3 amino acids: CASSPRTRWGTDTQYF. In DNA form, the CDR3 reads TGTGCCAGCAGCCCTCGGACTCGTTGGGGCACAGATACGCAGTATTTT.

The CDR3 region is CASSPTPIGSLYEQYF. In nucleotides, the CDR3 is TGTGCCAGCAGCCCCACACCGATCGGGAGTTTGTACGAGCAGTACTTC. The rearrangement joins TRBV3-1 (or the pseudogene TRBV3-2) to TRBJ2-7, with D perhaps matching TRBD2 (6 bases). Looked up from germline, CDR1 is LGHDT and CDR2 is YNNKEL (reference sequence). V lost 4 bases to trimming and J lost 4 bases, with 20 bases between them. There are 16 residues in the CDR3.

This chain links TRBV4-3 with TRBJ2-3; the match to TRBD2 covers 11 bases. Unmatched junction bases numbered 4, after V lost 0 bases and J lost 2 bases. The length of the CDR3 is 17 residues. The germline gives CDR1 LGHNA, CDR2 YSLEER. CDR3 in amino acids: CASSQDGTSGYTDTQYF. The CDR3 nucleotides are TGCGCCAGCAGCCAAGATGGGACTAGCGGATACACAGATACGCAGTATTTT.